The sample holds many counts of the clone carrying this T cell receptor beta chain. Its antigen is as yet unknown. The record originates from a study of T-cell reconstitution after alpha-beta-depleted transplantation in children. The library targeted TCRbeta and was prepared with unique molecular identifiers. TCRdb used MiXCR to reprocess the PCR reads, holding one entry per CDR3 protein. The repertoire has around 240,000 distinct CDR3 sequences, around 7.8% of them found once; the top ten carry approximately 6%. Study-level findings and limits: The origin of alpha-beta T cells about two months after transplant was reportedly several hundred expanded graft clones. A year had passed since transplant, and T-cell counts and diversity by then came mostly from newly produced T cells.

V was cut by 6 bases and J by 6 bases, with 15 bases left in between. Germline V gene data show CDR1 as MDHEN and CDR2 as SYDVKM. The CDR3 consists of 14 residues. V gene TRBV28 combines with J gene TRBJ1-5, with a weak D call TRBD1 (6 bases). The sample in question was PBMCs, mostly from graft donor cells, obtained 180 days after TCRalphabeta/CD19-depleted stem cell transplant. This TCR derives from a male patient between 5 and 17 years old who had a stem cell transplant for acute lymphoblastic leukemia, so the T cells may come from the graft donor. The CDR3 DNA reads as TGTGCCAGCAGGATTGGGGGGCGGGTTCAGCCCCAGCATTTT. Protein: CASRIGGRVQPQHF.